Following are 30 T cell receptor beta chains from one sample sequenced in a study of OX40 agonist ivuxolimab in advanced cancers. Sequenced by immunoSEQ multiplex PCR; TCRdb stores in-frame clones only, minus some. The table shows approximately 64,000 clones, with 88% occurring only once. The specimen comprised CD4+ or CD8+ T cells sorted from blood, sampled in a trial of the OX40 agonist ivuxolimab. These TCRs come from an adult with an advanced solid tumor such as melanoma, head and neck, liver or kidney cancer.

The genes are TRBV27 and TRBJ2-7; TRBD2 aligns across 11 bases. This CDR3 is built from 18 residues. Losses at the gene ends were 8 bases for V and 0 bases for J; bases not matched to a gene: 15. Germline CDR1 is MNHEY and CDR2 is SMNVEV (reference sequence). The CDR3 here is CASSRVWASGGSSYEQYF. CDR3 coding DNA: TGTGCCAGCTCCCGAGTCTGGGCTAGCGGGGGGAGCTCCTACGAGCAGTACTTC.

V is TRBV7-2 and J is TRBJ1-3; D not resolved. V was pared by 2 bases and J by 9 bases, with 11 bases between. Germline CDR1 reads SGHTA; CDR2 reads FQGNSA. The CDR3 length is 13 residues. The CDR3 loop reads CASSLTASSTIYF. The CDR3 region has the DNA TGTGCCAGCAGCTTAACGGCGTCTAGCACCATATATTTT.

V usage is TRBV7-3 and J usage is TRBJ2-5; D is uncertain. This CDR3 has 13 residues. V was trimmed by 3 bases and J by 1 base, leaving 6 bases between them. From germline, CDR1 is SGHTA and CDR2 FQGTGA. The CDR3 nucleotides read TGTGCCAGCAGCTTTAACCCCCAAGAGACCCAGTACTTC. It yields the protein CASSFNPQETQYF.

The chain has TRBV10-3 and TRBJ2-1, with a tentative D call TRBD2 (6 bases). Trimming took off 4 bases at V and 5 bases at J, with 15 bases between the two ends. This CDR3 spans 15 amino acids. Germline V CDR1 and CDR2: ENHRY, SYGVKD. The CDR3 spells CAISGFRETDNEQFF. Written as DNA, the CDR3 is TGTGCCATCAGTGGATTCCGGGAGACGGACAATGAGCAGTTCTTC.

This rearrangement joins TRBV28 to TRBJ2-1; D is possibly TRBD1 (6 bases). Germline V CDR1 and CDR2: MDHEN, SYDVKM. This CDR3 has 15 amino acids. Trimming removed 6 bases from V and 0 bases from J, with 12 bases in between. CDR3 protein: CASRDDRISYNEQFF. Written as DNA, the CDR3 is TGTGCCAGCAGGGATGACAGGATCTCCTACAATGAGCAGTTCTTC.

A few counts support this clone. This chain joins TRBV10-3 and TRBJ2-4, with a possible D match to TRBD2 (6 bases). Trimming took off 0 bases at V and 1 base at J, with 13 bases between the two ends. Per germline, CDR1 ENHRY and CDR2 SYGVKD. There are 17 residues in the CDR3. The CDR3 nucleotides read TGTGCCATCAGTGAGTCGGGTGTGAGCGGGGCCAAAAACATTCAGTACTTC. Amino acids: CAISESGVSGAKNIQYF.

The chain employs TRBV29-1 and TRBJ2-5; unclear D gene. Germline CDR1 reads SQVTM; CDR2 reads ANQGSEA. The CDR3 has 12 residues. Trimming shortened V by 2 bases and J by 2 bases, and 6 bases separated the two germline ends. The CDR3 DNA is TGCAGCGTTGAACCGGGTCAAGAGACCCAGTACTTC. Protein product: CSVEPGQETQYF.

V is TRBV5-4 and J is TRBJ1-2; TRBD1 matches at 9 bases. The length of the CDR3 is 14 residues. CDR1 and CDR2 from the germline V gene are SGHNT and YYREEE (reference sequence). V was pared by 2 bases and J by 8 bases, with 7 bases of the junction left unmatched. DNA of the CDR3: TGTGCCAGCAGCTTTACAGGGGGCGCGCGGGGCTACACCTTC. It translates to CASSFTGGARGYTF.

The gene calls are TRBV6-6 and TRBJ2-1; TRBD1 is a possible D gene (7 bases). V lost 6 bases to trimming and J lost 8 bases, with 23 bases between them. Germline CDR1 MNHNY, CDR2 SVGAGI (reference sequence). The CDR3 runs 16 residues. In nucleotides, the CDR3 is TGTGCCAGCAGATCTACAGGGGCCCCAAGGGGGGATGAGCAGTTCTTC. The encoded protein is CASRSTGAPRGDEQFF.

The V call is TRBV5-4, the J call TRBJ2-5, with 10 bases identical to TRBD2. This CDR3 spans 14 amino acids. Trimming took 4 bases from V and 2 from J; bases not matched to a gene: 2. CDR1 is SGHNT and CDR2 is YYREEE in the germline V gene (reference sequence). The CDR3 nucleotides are TGTGCCAGCAGCCGGACTAGCGGACAAGAGACCCAGTACTTC. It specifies CASSRTSGQETQYF.

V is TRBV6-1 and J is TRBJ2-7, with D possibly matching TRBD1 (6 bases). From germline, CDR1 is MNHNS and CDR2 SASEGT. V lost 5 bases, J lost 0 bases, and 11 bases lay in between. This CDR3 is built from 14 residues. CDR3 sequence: CASSRNRDSYEQYF. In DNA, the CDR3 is TGTGCCAGCAGTAGAAACAGGGACTCCTACGAGCAGTACTTC.

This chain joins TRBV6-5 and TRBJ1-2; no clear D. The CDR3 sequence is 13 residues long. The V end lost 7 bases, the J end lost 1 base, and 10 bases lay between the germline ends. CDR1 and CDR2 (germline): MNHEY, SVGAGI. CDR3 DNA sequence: TGTGCCAGCAAACTAGATGTTAACTATGGCTACACCTTC. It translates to CASKLDVNYGYTF.

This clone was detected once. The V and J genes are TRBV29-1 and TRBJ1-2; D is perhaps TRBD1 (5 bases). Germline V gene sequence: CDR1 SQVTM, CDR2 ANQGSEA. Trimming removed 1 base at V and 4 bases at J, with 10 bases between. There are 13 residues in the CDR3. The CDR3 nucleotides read TGCAGCGTTGAAGCGCGACAGAGCTATGGCTACACCTTC. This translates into CSVEARQSYGYTF.

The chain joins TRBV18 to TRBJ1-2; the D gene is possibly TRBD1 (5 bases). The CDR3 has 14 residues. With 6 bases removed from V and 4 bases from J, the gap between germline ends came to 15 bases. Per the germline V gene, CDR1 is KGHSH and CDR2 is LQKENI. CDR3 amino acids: CASSQGRGPYGYTF. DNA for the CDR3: TGTGCCAGCTCGCAAGGGAGGGGCCCCTATGGCTACACCTTC.

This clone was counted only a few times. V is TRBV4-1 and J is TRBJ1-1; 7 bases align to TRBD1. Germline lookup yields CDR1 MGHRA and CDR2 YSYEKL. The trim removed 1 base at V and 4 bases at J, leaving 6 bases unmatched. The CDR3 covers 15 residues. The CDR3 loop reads CASSQAYRGRTEAFF. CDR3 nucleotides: TGCGCCAGCAGCCAAGCGTACAGGGGACGCACTGAAGCTTTCTTT.

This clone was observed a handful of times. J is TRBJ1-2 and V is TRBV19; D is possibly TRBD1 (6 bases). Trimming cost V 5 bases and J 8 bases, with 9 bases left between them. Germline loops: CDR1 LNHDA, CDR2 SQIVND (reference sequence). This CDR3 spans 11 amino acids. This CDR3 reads CASSLRGGYTF. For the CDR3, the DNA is TGTGCCAGTAGTCTCAGGGGCGGCTACACCTTC.

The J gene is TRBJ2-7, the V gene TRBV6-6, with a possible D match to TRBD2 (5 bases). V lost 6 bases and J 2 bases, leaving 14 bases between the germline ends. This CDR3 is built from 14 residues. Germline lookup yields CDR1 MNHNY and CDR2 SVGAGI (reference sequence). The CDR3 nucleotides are TGTGCCAGCAGCCCTACCCGGGGTCCCTACGAGCAGTACTTC. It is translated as CASSPTRGPYEQYF.

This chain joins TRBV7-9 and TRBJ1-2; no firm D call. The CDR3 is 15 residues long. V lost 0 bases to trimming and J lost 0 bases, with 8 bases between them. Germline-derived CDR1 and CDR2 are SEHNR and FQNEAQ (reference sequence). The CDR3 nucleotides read TGTGCCAGCAGCTTAGCGGTAGAAGCTAACTATGGCTACACCTTC. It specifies CASSLAVEANYGYTF.

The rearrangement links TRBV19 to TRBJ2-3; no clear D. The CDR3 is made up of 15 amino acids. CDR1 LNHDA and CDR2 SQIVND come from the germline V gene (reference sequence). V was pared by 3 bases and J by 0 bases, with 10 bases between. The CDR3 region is CASSMMAVSTDTQYF. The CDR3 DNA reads TGTGCCAGTAGTATGATGGCGGTTAGCACAGATACGCAGTATTTT.

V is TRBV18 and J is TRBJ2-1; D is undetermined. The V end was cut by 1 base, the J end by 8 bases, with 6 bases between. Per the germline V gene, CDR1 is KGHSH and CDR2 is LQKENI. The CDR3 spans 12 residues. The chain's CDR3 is CASSPLPDEQFF. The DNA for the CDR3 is TGTGCCAGCTCACCACTTCCTGATGAGCAGTTCTTC.

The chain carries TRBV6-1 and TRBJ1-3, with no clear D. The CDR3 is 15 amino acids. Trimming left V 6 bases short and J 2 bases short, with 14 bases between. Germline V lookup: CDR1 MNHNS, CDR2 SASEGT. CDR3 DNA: TGTGCCAGCAGGGCGCTAGCAGGAACTGGAAACACCATATATTTT. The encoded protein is CASRALAGTGNTIYF.

For the CDR3, the DNA is TGTGCCTGGAGCGCCGGGACACAAGACACAGATACGCAGTATTTT. This sequence encodes CAWSAGTQDTDTQYF. This chain connects TRBV30 to TRBJ2-3; possible D gene TRBD1, 6 bases. The CDR3 consists of 15 residues. Germline-derived CDR1 and CDR2 are GTSNPN and SVGIG (reference sequence). Trimming shortened V by 3 bases and J by 2 bases, and 15 bases separated the two germline ends.

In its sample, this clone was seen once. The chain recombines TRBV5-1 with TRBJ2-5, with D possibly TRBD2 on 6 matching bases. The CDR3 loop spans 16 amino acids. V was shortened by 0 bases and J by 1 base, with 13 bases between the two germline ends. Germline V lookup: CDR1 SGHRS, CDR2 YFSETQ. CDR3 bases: TGCGCCAGCAGCTTGGCTGGGCGTAGCGGCCAAGAGACCCAGTACTTC. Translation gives CASSLAGRSGQETQYF.

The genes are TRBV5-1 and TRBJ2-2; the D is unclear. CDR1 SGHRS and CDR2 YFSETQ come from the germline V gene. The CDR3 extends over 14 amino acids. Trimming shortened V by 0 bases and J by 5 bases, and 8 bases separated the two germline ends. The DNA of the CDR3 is TGCGCCAGCAGCTTGGAGGTTCCTACCGGGGAGCTGTTTTTT. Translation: CASSLEVPTGELFF.

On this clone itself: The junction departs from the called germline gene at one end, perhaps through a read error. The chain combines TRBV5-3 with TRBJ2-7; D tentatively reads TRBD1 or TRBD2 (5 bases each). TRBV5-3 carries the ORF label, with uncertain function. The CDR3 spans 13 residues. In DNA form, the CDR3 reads TGTGCCAGCAGCTTGGGACGACGCTACGAGCAGTACTTC. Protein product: CASSLGRRYEQYF.

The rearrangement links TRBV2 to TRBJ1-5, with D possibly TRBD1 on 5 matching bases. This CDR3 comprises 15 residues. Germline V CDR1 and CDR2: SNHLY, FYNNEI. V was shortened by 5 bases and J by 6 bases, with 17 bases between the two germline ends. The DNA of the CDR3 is TGTGCCAGCAGTAAAGGTGGCAGGGTGGGTCAGCCCCAGCATTTT. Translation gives CASSKGGRVGQPQHF.

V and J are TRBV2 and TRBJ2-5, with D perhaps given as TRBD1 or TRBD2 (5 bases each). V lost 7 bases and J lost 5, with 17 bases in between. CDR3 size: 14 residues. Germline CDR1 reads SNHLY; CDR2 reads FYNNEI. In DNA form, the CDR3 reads TGTGCCAGCACGAGGGGAAACCCACGGGAGACCCAGTACTTC. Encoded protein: CASTRGNPRETQYF.

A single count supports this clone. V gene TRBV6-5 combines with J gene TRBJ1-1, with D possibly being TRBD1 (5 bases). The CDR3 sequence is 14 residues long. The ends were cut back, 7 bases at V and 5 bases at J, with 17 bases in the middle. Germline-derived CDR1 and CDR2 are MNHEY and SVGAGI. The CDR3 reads CASIPGQAWTEAFF. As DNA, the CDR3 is TGTGCCAGCATACCGGGGCAGGCGTGGACTGAAGCTTTCTTT.

The chain's CDR3 is CASSLAAWGVQPQHF. The CDR3 coding sequence is TGTGCCAGCAGCTTGGCCGCATGGGGGGTACAGCCCCAGCATTTT. The V and J genes are TRBV5-5 and TRBJ1-5; a possible D gene is TRBD1 (5 bases). The CDR3 length is 15 residues. V was cut by 0 bases and J by 7 bases, with 14 bases left in between. Germline assignment: CDR1 SGHKS and CDR2 YYEKEE (reference sequence).

The CDR3 DNA sequence: TGTGCCAGCAGCCAGACCACGGTAGGGGCCAACGTCCTGACTTTC. Its protein is CASSQTTVGANVLTF. V gene TRBV7-2 combines with J gene TRBJ2-6; D gene unclear. Germline V CDR1 and CDR2: SGHTA, FQGNSA. V lost 5 bases and J 4 bases, leaving 12 bases between the germline ends. CDR3 size: 15 residues.